This T cell receptor (beta chain) was sequenced during a study of T-cell memory formation after mild COVID-19. General study points: The authors did not confirm SARS-CoV-2 specificity of second-wave clones peaking day 37.

It was 5'RACE with constant-segment primers that produced the TCR alpha and TCR beta cDNA libraries, which carried sample barcodes and UMIs. TCRdb called the 5' RACE reads again in MiXCR, with one record for every CDR3 protein. The data show under 450,000 distinct CDR3 sequences, less than 25% seen once. This clonotype was counted between two and nine times. Antigen: not known. The CDR3 contains 15 residues. Unmatched junction bases numbered 6, after V lost 6 bases and J lost 4 bases. Germline V gene lookup returns CDR1 SQVTM and CDR2 ANQGSEA. This sequence originates from an adult woman who had mild COVID-19 (a few samples of this study predate the infection). Cell type and time point are not known. Sequencing input: PBMCs or a T cell subset sorted from them (not recorded which). The rearrangement links TRBV29-1 to TRBJ2-3, with 14 bases aligning to TRBD2. The CDR3 sequence: CSVPTSGGAPDTQYF. CDR3 bases: TGCAGCGTCCCGACTAGCGGGGGGGCCCCAGATACGCAGTATTTT.